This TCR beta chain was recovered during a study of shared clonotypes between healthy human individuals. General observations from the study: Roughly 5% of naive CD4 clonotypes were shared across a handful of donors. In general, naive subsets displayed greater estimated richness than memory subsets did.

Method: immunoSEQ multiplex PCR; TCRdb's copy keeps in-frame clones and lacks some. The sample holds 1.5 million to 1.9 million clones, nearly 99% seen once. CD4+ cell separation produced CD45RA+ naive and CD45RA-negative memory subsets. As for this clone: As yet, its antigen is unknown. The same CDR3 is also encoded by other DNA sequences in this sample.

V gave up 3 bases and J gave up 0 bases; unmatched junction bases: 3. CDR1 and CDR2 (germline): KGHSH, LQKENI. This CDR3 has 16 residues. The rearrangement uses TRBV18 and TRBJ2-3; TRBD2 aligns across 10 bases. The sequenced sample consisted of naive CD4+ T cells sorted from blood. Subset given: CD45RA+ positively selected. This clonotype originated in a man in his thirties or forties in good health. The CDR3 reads CASSPSSGSSTDTQYF. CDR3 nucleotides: TGTGCCAGCTCACCGTCTAGCGGGAGTAGCACAGATACGCAGTATTTT. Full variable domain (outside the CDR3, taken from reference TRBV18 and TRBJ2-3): NAGVMQNPRHLVRRRGQEARLRCSPMKGHSHVYWYRQLPEEGLKFMVYLQKENIIDESGMPKERFSAEFPKEGPSILRIQQVVRGDSAAYFCASSPSSGSSTDTQYFGPGTRLTVL.